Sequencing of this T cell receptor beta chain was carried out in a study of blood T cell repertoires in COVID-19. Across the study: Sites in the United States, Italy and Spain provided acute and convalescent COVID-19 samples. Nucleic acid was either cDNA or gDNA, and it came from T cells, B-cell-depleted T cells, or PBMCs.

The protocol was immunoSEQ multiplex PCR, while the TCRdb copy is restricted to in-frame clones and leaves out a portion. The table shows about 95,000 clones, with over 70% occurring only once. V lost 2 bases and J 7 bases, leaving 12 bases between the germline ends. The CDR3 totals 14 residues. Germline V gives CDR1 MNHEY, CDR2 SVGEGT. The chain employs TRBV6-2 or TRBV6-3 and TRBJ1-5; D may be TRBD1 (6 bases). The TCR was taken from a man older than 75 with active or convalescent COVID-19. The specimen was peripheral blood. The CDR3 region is CASSYPPQGQPQHF. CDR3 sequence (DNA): TGTGCCAGCAGTTACCCGCCGCAGGGGCAGCCCCAGCATTTT.